This T cell receptor beta chain was sequenced for a study of cytomegalovirus exposure and HLA in healthy donors. Germline CDR1 LGHNA, CDR2 YSLEER. Trimming removed 0 bases at V and 11 bases at J, with 20 bases between. The CDR3 runs to 16 residues. The PCR used 60 Vbeta and 13 Jbeta primers. Sequencing used immunoSEQ multiplex PCR; TCRdb keeps in-frame clones, though not all of them. Of some 140,000 clones in the sample, more than 70% were seen once. This TCR was sampled from a man in his forties in good health and CMV-seronegative. The V gene is TRBV4-3, the J gene TRBJ1-5; D gene ambiguous. Sequencing was performed on PBMCs. This chain's CDR3 is CASSQDWPGSREAQHF. In DNA, the CDR3 is TGCGCCAGCAGCCAAGATTGGCCGGGATCGAGGGAAGCCCAGCATTTT.